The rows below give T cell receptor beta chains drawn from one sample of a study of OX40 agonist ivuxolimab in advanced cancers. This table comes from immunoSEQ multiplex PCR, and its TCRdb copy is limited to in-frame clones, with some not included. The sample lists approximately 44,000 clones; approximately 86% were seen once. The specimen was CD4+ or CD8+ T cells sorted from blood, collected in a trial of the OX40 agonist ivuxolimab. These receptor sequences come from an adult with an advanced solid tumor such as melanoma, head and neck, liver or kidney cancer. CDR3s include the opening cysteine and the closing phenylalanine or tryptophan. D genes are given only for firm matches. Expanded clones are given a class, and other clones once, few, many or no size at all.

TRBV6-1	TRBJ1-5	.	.	CASAQGRGRQPQHF	TGTGCCAGCGCCCAGGGAAGGGGCAGGCAGCCCCAGCATTTT
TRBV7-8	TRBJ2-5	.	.	CASSLVRQQETQYF	TGTGCCAGCAGCTTAGTACGACAGCAAGAGACCCAGTACTTC
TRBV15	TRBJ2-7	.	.	CATSRDQGNNYEQYF	TGTGCCACCAGCAGAGATCAGGGCAATAACTACGAGCAGTACTTC
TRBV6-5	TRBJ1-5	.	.	CASASDRTSQPQHF	TGTGCTTCAGCATCGGACAGAACTAGTCAGCCCCAGCATTTT
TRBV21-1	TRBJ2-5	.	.	CASSKPPGLKETQYF	TGTGCCAGCAGCAAGCCGCCGGGGCTGAAAGAGACCCAGTACTTC
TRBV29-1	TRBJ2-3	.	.	CSVVEGPTDTQYF	TGCAGCGTTGTTGAGGGGCCCACAGATACGCAGTATTTT
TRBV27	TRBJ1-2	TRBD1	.	CASSFREDRGPKGYTF	TGTGCCAGCAGTTTCCGAGAGGACAGGGGGCCAAAAGGCTACACCTTC
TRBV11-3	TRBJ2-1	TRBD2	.	CASSLGEGTEFF	TGTGCCAGCAGCCTCGGGGAGGGTACGGAGTTCTTC
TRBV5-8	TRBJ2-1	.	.	CASSLAVWGAYNEQFF	TGTGCCAGCAGCTTGGCGGTGTGGGGGGCCTACAATGAGCAGTTCTTC
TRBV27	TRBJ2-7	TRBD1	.	CASRRDSGYEQYF	TGTGCCAGCAGAAGGGACAGTGGATACGAGCAGTACTTC
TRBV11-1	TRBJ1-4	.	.	CASSLASTNEKLFF	TGTGCCAGCAGCTTAGCTTCAACTAATGAAAAACTGTTTTTT
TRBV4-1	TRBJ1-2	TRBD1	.	CASSQTPGQGARGYGYTF	TGCGCCAGCAGCCAGACCCCCGGACAGGGGGCGCGAGGCTATGGCTACACCTTC
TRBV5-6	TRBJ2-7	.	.	CASSSLSRVHLYEQYF	TGTGCCAGCAGCTCCCTATCCAGGGTTCACCTGTACGAGCAGTACTTC
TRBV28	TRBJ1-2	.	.	CASSPLGIVNYGYTF	TGTGCCAGCAGTCCCTTAGGCATTGTAAACTATGGCTACACCTTC
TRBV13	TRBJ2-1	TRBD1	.	CASSSRLGTGPYNEQFF	TGTGCCAGCAGCTCCCGCCTTGGGACAGGGCCATACAATGAGCAGTTCTTC
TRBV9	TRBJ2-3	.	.	CASSQGGGGAHF	TGTGCCAGCAGCCAAGGAGGTGGGGGGGCACATTTT
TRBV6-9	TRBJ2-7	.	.	CASSSYYEQYF	TGTGCCAGCAGTTCCTACTACGAGCAGTACTTC
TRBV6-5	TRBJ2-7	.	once	CASSYGSVTYEQYF	TGTGCCAGCAGTTACGGCAGCGTTACCTACGAGCAGTACTTC
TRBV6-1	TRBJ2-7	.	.	CASSELSQGIYEQYF	TGTGCCAGCAGTGAACTGAGTCAGGGGATCTACGAGCAGTACTTC
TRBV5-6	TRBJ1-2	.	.	CASSLAELPRGGYTF	TGTGCCAGCAGCTTGGCCGAGCTCCCCAGGGGTGGCTACACCTTC
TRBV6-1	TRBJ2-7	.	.	CASSLRGGRSYEQYF	TGTGCCAGCAGTTTGAGGGGGGGCCGATCCTACGAGCAGTACTTC
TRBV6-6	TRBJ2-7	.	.	CASSYEPTYEQYF	TGTGCCAGCAGTTACGAGCCTACCTACGAGCAGTACTTC
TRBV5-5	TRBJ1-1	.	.	CASSLWDTEAFF	TGTGCCAGCAGCTTGTGGGACACTGAAGCTTTCTTT
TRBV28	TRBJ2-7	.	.	CASSFGQTYEQYF	TGTGCCAGCAGTTTCGGTCAGACCTACGAGCAGTACTTC
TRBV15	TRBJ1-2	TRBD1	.	CATETGEGYTF	TGTGCCACTGAGACAGGGGAGGGCTACACCTTC
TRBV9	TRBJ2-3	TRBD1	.	CATNYGDSIGDTQYF	TGTGCCACCAATTATGGGGACAGCATAGGGGATACGCAGTATTTT
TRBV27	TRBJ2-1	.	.	CASSFLHSDAGYNEQFF	TGTGCCAGCAGTTTTTTGCACTCCGACGCTGGCTACAATGAGCAGTTCTTC
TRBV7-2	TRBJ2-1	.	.	CASSLEAAPSSYNEQFF	TGTGCCAGCAGCTTAGAAGCCGCACCGAGCTCCTACAATGAGCAGTTCTTC
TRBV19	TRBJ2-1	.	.	CASSPPWDNEQFF	TGTGCCAGTAGTCCCCCTTGGGACAATGAGCAGTTCTTC
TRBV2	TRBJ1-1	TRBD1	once	CASSGDRVLENTEAFF	TGTGCCAGCAGTGGCGACAGGGTGTTAGAGAACACTGAAGCTTTCTTT
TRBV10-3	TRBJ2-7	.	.	CASNGESYEQYF	TGTGCCTCGAACGGGGAGTCCTACGAGCAGTACTTC
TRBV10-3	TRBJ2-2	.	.	CAIPSQQGSNTGELFF	TGTGCCATCCCCTCTCAACAAGGCTCGAACACCGGGGAGCTGTTTTTT
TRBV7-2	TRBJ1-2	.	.	CASTHTPDPWGYGYTF	TGTGCCAGCACCCATACCCCCGACCCGTGGGGCTATGGCTACACCTTC
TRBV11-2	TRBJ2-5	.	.	CASSFWGVQETQYF	TGTGCCAGCAGCTTCTGGGGGGTGCAGGAGACCCAGTACTTC
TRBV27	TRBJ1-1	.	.	CASSLGGSSTEAFF	TGTGCCAGCAGTTTAGGGGGAAGTAGTACTGAAGCTTTCTTT
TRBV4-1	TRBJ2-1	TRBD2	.	CASGGGNEQFF	TGCGCCAGTGGGGGGGGCAATGAGCAGTTCTTC
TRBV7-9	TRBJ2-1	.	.	CASSTPLRNEQFF	TGTGCCAGCAGCACCCCCCTTCGGAATGAGCAGTTCTTC
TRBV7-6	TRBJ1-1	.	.	CASSLAELGAMNTEAFF	TGTGCCAGCAGCTTAGCGGAGTTAGGGGCTATGAACACTGAAGCTTTCTTT
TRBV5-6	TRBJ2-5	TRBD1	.	CASSLIRDRGETQYF	TGTGCCAGCAGCTTGATCCGGGACAGGGGAGAGACCCAGTACTTC
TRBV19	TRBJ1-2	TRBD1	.	CASSITSTGNYGYTF	TGTGCCAGTAGTATAACCTCGACAGGGAACTATGGCTACACCTTC
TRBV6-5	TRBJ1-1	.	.	CASSYDRNTEAFF	TGTGCCAGCAGTTACGACAGGAACACTGAAGCTTTCTTT
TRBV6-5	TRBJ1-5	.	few	CSCGNQPQHF	TGTTCCTGTGGGAATCAGCCCCAGCATTTT
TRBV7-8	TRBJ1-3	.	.	CASTLNGGPGNTIYF	TGTGCCAGCACCCTAAATGGGGGCCCTGGAAACACCATATATTTT
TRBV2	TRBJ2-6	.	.	CASGVSGANVLTF	TGTGCCAGCGGAGTCTCTGGGGCCAACGTCCTGACTTTC
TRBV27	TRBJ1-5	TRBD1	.	CASSPRADRGNQPQHF	TGTGCCAGCAGTCCGCGGGCAGACAGGGGCAATCAGCCCCAGCATTTT